Shown below are 18 T cell receptor beta chains from a single sample sequenced in a study of OX40 agonist ivuxolimab in advanced cancers. Sequencing was performed with immunoSEQ multiplex PCR; in TCRdb, only in-frame clones are kept and a portion is missing. The data contain about 68,000 clones, about 91% of them singletons. Sequenced here: CD4+ or CD8+ T cells sorted from blood, sampled in a trial of the OX40 agonist ivuxolimab. The receptors originated from an adult with an advanced solid tumor such as melanoma, head and neck, liver or kidney cancer.

This chain links TRBV7-3 with TRBJ2-3; 9 nucleotides line up with TRBD2. V lost 0 bases, J lost 6 bases, and 1 base stayed unmatched. CDR1 and CDR2 from the germline V gene are SGHTA and FQGTGA. The CDR3 sequence is 14 residues long. The CDR3 DNA is TGTGCCAGCAGCTTAACCGGACTAGCGGATACGCAGTATTTT. It yields the protein CASSLTGLADTQYF.

The genes are TRBV19 and TRBJ2-7, with 9 positions matching TRBD1. CDR3 size: 14 residues. Germline V gene data show CDR1 as LNHDA and CDR2 as SQIVND (reference sequence). The V gene end was trimmed by 4 bases and the J gene end by 6 bases; junction bases not matched to a gene: 7. The CDR3 nucleotides read TGTGCCAGTAGTACACCGGGACAGGGTGGCGAGCAGTACTTC. As protein: CASSTPGQGGEQYF.

The chain combines TRBV7-3 with TRBJ2-2, with TRBD2 matching over 9 bases. The CDR3 has 14 amino acids. J lost 4 bases, V lost 6 bases, and 3 bases had no gene match. Germline V gene lookup returns CDR1 SGHTA and CDR2 FQGTGA. The CDR3 loop is CASSSSGTTGELFF. CDR3 coding DNA: TGTGCCAGCAGTTCTAGCGGGACCACCGGGGAGCTGTTTTTT.

With regard to this clone: Other DNA sequences in the same sample also yield this CDR3. The chain links TRBV19 to TRBJ1-2; 7 positions match TRBD1. Germline V gene lookup returns CDR1 LNHDA and CDR2 SQIVND (reference sequence). V was pared by 5 bases and J by 3 bases, with 9 bases of the junction left unmatched. The CDR3 contains 15 residues. Here the CDR3 reads CASSLTGVLDYGYTF. CDR3 in DNA: TGTGCCAGTAGTCTCACAGGGGTATTGGACTATGGCTACACCTTC.

V gene TRBV5-1 combines with J gene TRBJ1-5; D call uncertain. CDR3 length equals 15 residues. Germline loops: CDR1 SGHRS, CDR2 YFSETQ. V lost 0 bases and J 6 bases, leaving 13 bases between the germline ends. The chain's CDR3 is CASSLELGSGQPQHF. The CDR3 DNA reads as TGCGCCAGCAGCTTGGAACTGGGTTCGGGTCAGCCCCAGCATTTT. The full variable domain, completed using reference TRBV5-1 and TRBJ1-5, is KAGVTQTPRYLIKTRGQQVTLSCSPISGHRSVSWYQQTPGQGLQFLFEYFSETQRNKGNFPGRFSGRQFSNSRSEMNVSTLELGDSALYLCASSLELGSGQPQHFGDGTRLSIL.

The chain joins TRBV29-1 to TRBJ2-1; the D gene is possibly TRBD2 (6 bases). CDR3 length: 15 residues. With 2 bases removed from V and 0 bases from J, the gap between germline ends came to 11 bases. CDR1 and CDR2 (germline): SQVTM, ANQGSEA. CDR3 region: CSVELLASSYNEQFF. CDR3 sequence (DNA): TGCAGCGTTGAATTGCTAGCGAGCTCCTACAATGAGCAGTTCTTC.

The chain couples TRBV7-2 to TRBJ1-3; D gene unclear. With 5 bases removed from V and 0 bases from J, the gap between germline ends came to 14 bases. The germline gives CDR1 SGHTA, CDR2 FQGNSA. The CDR3 is made up of 16 amino acids. CDR3 DNA sequence: TGTGCCAGCAGCGCGAACCAGAGAAACTCTGGAAACACCATATATTTT. Residues: CASSANQRNSGNTIYF.

The chain uses TRBV28 and TRBJ2-1; D might be TRBD2 (5 bases). The CDR3 runs to 14 residues. V lost 3 bases, J lost 7 bases, and 13 bases lay in between. Germline values: CDR1 MDHEN, CDR2 SYDVKM. The CDR3 sequence is CASSFFSARNEQFF. As DNA, the CDR3 is TGTGCCAGCAGTTTCTTTAGCGCCCGTAATGAGCAGTTCTTC. Together with reference TRBV28 and TRBJ2-1, the CDR3 gives the full variable domain: DVKVTQSSRYLVKRTGEKVFLECVQDMDHENMFWYRQDPGLGLRLIYFSYDVKMKEKGDIPEGYSVSREKKERFSLILESASTNQTSMYLCASSFFSARNEQFFGPGTRLTVL.

This chain links TRBV5-1 with TRBJ2-5; D is ambiguous. Trimming took 1 base from V and 1 from J, leaving 8 bases between them. The CDR3 length is 14 residues. Germline CDR1 and CDR2: SGHRS and YFSETQ. The CDR3 DNA reads as TGCGCCAGCAGCTTGATCAGTCTCCAAGAGACCCAGTACTTC. Amino acids: CASSLISLQETQYF.

The genes are TRBV9 and TRBJ1-1, with TRBD1 matching 7 bases. This CDR3 has 17 amino acids. Germline-derived CDR1 and CDR2 are SGDLS and YYNGEE. V was clipped by 0 bases and J by 1 base; unmatched bases: 9. For the CDR3, the DNA is TGTGCCAGCAGCGTAGGATCAGGGGGTGGGTCGAACACTGAAGCTTTCTTT. It specifies CASSVGSGGGSNTEAFF. The variable domain in full, completed from reference TRBV9 and TRBJ1-1, reads DSGVTQTPKHLITATGQRVTLRCSPRSGDLSVYWYQQSLDQGLQFLIQYYNGEERAKGNILERFSAQQFPDLHSELNLSSLELGDSALYFCASSVGSGGGSNTEAFFGQGTRLTVV.

The chain uses TRBV6-1 and TRBJ1-1; D gene uncertain. Trimming left V 4 bases short and J 0 bases short, with 9 bases between. Looked up from germline, CDR1 is MNHNS and CDR2 is SASEGT. The CDR3 extends over 14 amino acids. The CDR3 DNA reads as TGTGCCAGCAGTGGACCCCCGATGAACACTGAAGCTTTCTTT. It translates to CASSGPPMNTEAFF.

The chain recombines TRBV6-5 with TRBJ1-5; 8 bases are shared with TRBD1. The CDR3 length is 14 residues. V trimming: 8 bases; J trimming: 5 bases; junction bases outside the gene matches: 8. Germline CDR1 reads MNHEY; CDR2 reads SVGAGI. The chain's CDR3 is CASAGRQGYQPQHF. The DNA for the CDR3 is TGTGCCAGCGCAGGAAGACAGGGGTATCAGCCCCAGCATTTT.

The chain recombines TRBV27 with TRBJ2-2; 10 nucleotides align to TRBD1. This CDR3 comprises 16 residues. The germline V gene encodes CDR1 MNHEY and CDR2 SMNVEV (reference sequence). Losses at the gene ends were 5 bases for V and 4 bases for J; bases not matched to a gene: 7. The CDR3 bases are TGTGCCAGCAGTCCTCGGACAGGGGGTGGCACCGGGGAGCTGTTTTTT. Protein: CASSPRTGGGTGELFF.

This clone was recorded once. The rearrangement joins TRBV6-1 to TRBJ2-7, with D hard to call. The CDR3 totals 11 residues. V gave up 7 bases and J gave up 4 bases, with 8 bases separating them. CDR1 and CDR2 (germline): MNHNS, SASEGT. CDR3 DNA sequence: TGTGCCAGCAAAACCCAATACGAGCAGTACTTC. Encoded protein: CASKTQYEQYF.

This clone was recorded a few times. The rearrangement uses TRBV15 and TRBJ2-7, with TRBD2 identical over 10 bases. V lost 1 base and J lost 3; bases outside the gene matches: 6. The CDR3 has 16 amino acids. Germline CDR1 LNHNV, CDR2 YYDKDF (reference sequence). CDR3 sequence reads: CATSRVTSGANYEQYF. The CDR3 DNA reads TGTGCCACCAGCAGAGTTACTAGCGGGGCTAACTACGAGCAGTACTTC.

The chain joins TRBV5-4 to TRBJ2-2; D unclear. The germline gives CDR1 SGHNT, CDR2 YYREEE (reference sequence). V lost 0 bases to trimming and J lost 1 base, with 4 bases between them. The CDR3 sequence is 14 residues long. The CDR3 DNA follows: TGTGCCAGCAGCTTGGTGCGGAACACCGGGGAGCTGTTTTTT. As protein: CASSLVRNTGELFF.

V is TRBV5-1 and J is TRBJ2-6; 7 nucleotides align to TRBD1. Trimming cost V 4 bases and J 3 bases; bases outside gene matches: 7. The CDR3 is 16 residues long. Per germline, CDR1 SGHRS and CDR2 YFSETQ. CDR3 residues: CASSKDRASGANVLTF. The CDR3 DNA sequence: TGCGCCAGCAGCAAAGACAGGGCTAGTGGGGCCAACGTCCTGACTTTC.

The chain links TRBV9 to TRBJ2-3; perhaps D is TRBD1 or TRBD2 (7 bases each). CDR3 length equals 16 residues. V was shortened by 0 bases and J by 4 bases, with 15 bases between the two germline ends. Germline V gene data show CDR1 as SGDLS and CDR2 as YYNGEE. The CDR3 region has the DNA TGTGCCAGCAGCGTAGAGGGAGGGGGCAGGGCAGATACGCAGTATTTT. Residues: CASSVEGGGRADTQYF.